This record covers a single TCR beta chain. Its specificity is unknown. All patients relapsed after autologous stem cell transplantation, and brentuximab vedotin exposure varied. Magnetic negative selection served to purify CD4+ T cells out of PBMCs that had been thawed. The entry originates in a study of PD-1 blockade in classical Hodgkin lymphoma. On the study more broadly: Nivolumab dosed at 3 mg/kg went to patients intravenously every 2 weeks. The study, taken as a whole, reports: Reported findings placed baseline TCR diversity lower in newly diagnosed patients (compared with healthy donors).

V was trimmed by 4 bases and J by 7 bases, leaving 15 bases between them. This CDR3 has 14 residues. Germline loops: CDR1 SGHRS, CDR2 YFSETQ. The method was immunoSEQ multiplex PCR; TCRdb's version includes in-frame clones alone and lacks a portion of them. The sample lists 12,000 or so clones; around four fifths were seen once. This chain uses TRBV5-1 with TRBJ2-1; D might be TRBD1 (6 bases). The TCR comes from a human donor with classical Hodgkin lymphoma. Here the sequenced sample was CD4+ T cells from blood, taken at baseline. CDR3 nucleotide sequence: TGCGCCAGCAGCCCGACAGGCTCAAGGAATGAGCAGTTCTTC. Its protein is CASSPTGSRNEQFF.